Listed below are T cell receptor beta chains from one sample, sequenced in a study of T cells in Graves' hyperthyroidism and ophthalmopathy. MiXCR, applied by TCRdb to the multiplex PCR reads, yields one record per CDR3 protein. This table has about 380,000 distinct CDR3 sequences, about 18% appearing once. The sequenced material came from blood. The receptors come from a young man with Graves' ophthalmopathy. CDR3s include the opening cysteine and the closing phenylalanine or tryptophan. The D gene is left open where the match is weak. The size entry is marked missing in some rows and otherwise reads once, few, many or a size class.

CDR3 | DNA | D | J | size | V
CASSYGDRNTGELFF | TGTGCCAGCAGTTACGGGGACAGGAACACCGGGGAGCTGTTTTTT | TRBD1 | TRBJ2-2 | . | TRBV12-3/TRBV12-4
CASSASPSGGIYEQYF | TGTGCCAGCAGCGCCTCCCCTAGCGGGGGAATCTACGAGCAGTACTTC | TRBD2 | TRBJ2-7 | . | TRBV9
CAISAGGNNEQFF | TGTGCCATCAGTGCGGGGGGGAACAATGAGCAGTTCTTC | TRBD2 | TRBJ2-1 | . | TRBV10-3
CASSSTRHPNQGTYGYTF | TGTGCCAGCAGCAGCACTCGGCACCCGAACCAGGGGACCTATGGCTACACCTTC | . | TRBJ1-2 | many | TRBV9
CSAREDGSGADTQYF | TGCAGTGCTAGAGAGGACGGCTCCGGGGCAGATACGCAGTATTTT | . | TRBJ2-3 | . | TRBV20-1
CASSRDGTYEQYF | TGTGCCAGCAGCCGGGACGGTACCTACGAGCAGTACTTC | . | TRBJ2-7 | many | TRBV7-9
CASSLGRVGNQPQHF | TGTGCCAGCAGTTTGGGCAGGGTAGGCAATCAGCCCCAGCATTTT | . | TRBJ1-5 | many | TRBV28
CASSPGQINEKLFF | TGTGCCAGCAGCCCGGGACAGATTAATGAAAAACTGTTTTTT | TRBD1 | TRBJ1-4 | many | TRBV3-1
CASSLGSGGNLPQHF | TGTGCCAGCAGCTTAGGTTCAGGGGGCAATCTGCCCCAGCATTTT | TRBD1 | TRBJ1-5 | . | TRBV7-9
CASSLGAVGGQQETQYF | TGCGCCAGCAGCTTGGGGGCTGTCGGGGGTCAACAAGAGACCCAGTACTTC | . | TRBJ2-5 | few | TRBV5-1
CASGARFNEQFF | TGTGCCAGCGGGGCGAGATTCAATGAGCAGTTCTTC | . | TRBJ2-1 | few | TRBV27
CASSDTPTDTQYF | TGTGCCAGCAGCGATACACCAACAGATACGCAGTATTTT | . | TRBJ2-3 | many | TRBV7-8
CASSRDRSFYEQYF | TGTGCCAGCAGCCGGGACAGATCCTTCTACGAGCAGTACTTC | TRBD1 | TRBJ2-7 | many | TRBV27
CASVPGHLGAEAFF | TGTGCCAGTGTCCCGGGACACCTTGGCGCTGAAGCTTTCTTT | . | TRBJ1-1 | few | TRBV19
CASSDPSLARGPEIETQYF | TGCGCCAGCAGCGACCCCTCCCTAGCGAGGGGGCCAGAGATTGAGACCCAGTACTTC | . | TRBJ2-5 | few | TRBV5-1
CASSRYTSGVLQETQYF | TGTGCCAGCAGCCGCTACACTAGCGGGGTCCTCCAAGAGACCCAGTACTTC | TRBD2 | TRBJ2-5 | many | TRBV12-3/TRBV12-4
CASSQTGGINEQYF | TGTGCCAGCAGCCAAACAGGGGGCATCAACGAGCAGTACTTC | TRBD1 | TRBJ2-7 | . | TRBV3-1
CASSSGGFTEAFF | TGTGCCAGCAGTTCAGGGGGGTTCACTGAAGCTTTCTTT | TRBD1 | TRBJ1-1 | many | TRBV12-3/TRBV12-4
CASSPGDTSYEQYF | TGTGCCAGCAGCCCGGGGGACACCAGTTACGAGCAGTACTTC | . | TRBJ2-7 | . | TRBV3-1
CASSPGGSSTDTQYF | TGTGCCAGCAGCCCTGGGGGGAGCAGCACAGATACGCAGTATTTT | . | TRBJ2-3 | . | TRBV7-3
CASSPWTEGEQFF | TGTGCCAGCAGTCCCTGGACAGAAGGTGAGCAGTTCTTC | . | TRBJ2-1 | many | TRBV28
CASSQFAGILSSYEQYF | TGCGCCAGCAGCCAGTTCGCCGGGATCCTCAGCTCCTACGAGCAGTACTTC | . | TRBJ2-7 | . | TRBV4-1
CASSLRTPQETQYF | TGTGCCAGCAGTTTGAGAACCCCCCAAGAGACCCAGTACTTC | . | TRBJ2-5 | many | TRBV12-3/TRBV12-4
CSVELAGTGTYEQYF | TGCAGCGTTGAACTGGCCGGGACCGGCACCTACGAGCAGTACTTC | . | TRBJ2-7 | many | TRBV29-1
CASSLTGGYNSPLHF | TGTGCCAGCAGCTTGACAGGGGGCTATAATTCACCCCTCCACTTT | TRBD1 | TRBJ1-6 | many | TRBV11-2
CASSFGLPYEQYF | TGTGCCAGCAGCTTCGGCCTCCCCTACGAGCAGTACTTC | . | TRBJ2-7 | many | TRBV11-2
CASRVGYEQYF | TGCGCCAGCAGGGTGGGGTACGAGCAGTACTTC | . | TRBJ2-7 | . | TRBV10-2
CNASPGTVRGYTF | TGCAATGCTAGTCCCGGGACAGTTCGAGGCTACACCTTC | TRBD1 | TRBJ1-2 | few | TRBV20-1
CASSWQGETEAFF | TGTGCCAGCAGTTGGCAGGGAGAAACTGAAGCTTTCTTT | . | TRBJ1-1 | . | TRBV12-3/TRBV12-4
CASSRDSSGGFDTQYF | TGTGCCAGCAGTCGGGACTCTAGCGGGGGGTTTGATACGCAGTATTTT | TRBD2 | TRBJ2-3 | . | TRBV7-9
CSARMGSGQETQYF | TGCAGTGCTAGAATGGGTAGCGGGCAAGAGACCCAGTACTTC | TRBD2 | TRBJ2-5 | many | TRBV20-1
CASQRGQGETQYF | TGTGCCAGCCAACGGGGACAGGGAGAGACCCAGTACTTC | TRBD1 | TRBJ2-5 | many | TRBV12-3/TRBV12-4
CASTSSWIDNEQFF | TGTGCCAGCACTTCATCATGGATCGACAATGAGCAGTTCTTC | . | TRBJ2-1 | many | TRBV27
CSAVVVVRGRDEQFF | TGCAGTGCCGTAGTAGTCGTCCGGGGGAGGGATGAGCAGTTCTTC | TRBD2 | TRBJ2-1 | many | TRBV20-1
CASSPPHLWDEAFF | TGTGCCAGCTCACCACCGCACCTATGGGATGAAGCTTTCTTT | . | TRBJ1-1 | . | TRBV18
CASSQRRGDDGYTF | TGTGCCAGCAGTCAACGGAGGGGGGACGATGGCTACACCTTC | . | TRBJ1-2 | . | TRBV6-1
CASSLIPEQYF | TGTGCCAGCAGCTTGATACCCGAGCAGTACTTC | . | TRBJ2-7 | many | TRBV11-3
CASSFRTGGNSPLHF | TGTGCCAGCAGCTTTAGGACAGGGGGAAATTCACCCCTCCACTTT | TRBD1 | TRBJ1-6 | few | TRBV5-6
CASSIQAAGTGNTIYF | TGTGCCAGTAGTATTCAGGCCGCCGGTACTGGAAACACCATATATTTT | . | TRBJ1-3 | . | TRBV19
CSAPGQGPNYGYTF | TGCAGTGCCCCGGGCCAGGGCCCTAACTATGGCTACACCTTC | . | TRBJ1-2 | few | TRBV20-1
CATSRPGTGYSTGYTF | TGTGCCACCAGCCGTCCCGGGACAGGGTATTCAACTGGCTACACCTTC | TRBD1 | TRBJ1-2 | few | TRBV15
CASSARTGLNTEAFF | TGCGCCAGCAGCGCCAGGACAGGGCTGAACACTGAAGCTTTCTTT | TRBD1 | TRBJ1-1 | many | TRBV5-1
CSARNTGSNQPQHF | TGCAGTGCTAGAAATACAGGGTCCAATCAGCCCCAGCATTTT | . | TRBJ1-5 | . | TRBV20-1
CASSLGPGTGELFF | TGTGCCAGCAGTTTGGGGCCCGGCACCGGGGAGCTGTTTTTT | . | TRBJ2-2 | many | TRBV12-3/TRBV12-4
CASSYPPLASGGAIDTQYF | TGTGCCAGCAGTTACCCTCCGTTAGCTAGCGGGGGGGCGATAGATACGCAGTATTTT | TRBD2 | TRBJ2-3 | . | TRBV6-2/TRBV6-3
CASSGGPGRLNTEAFF | TGTGCCAGCAGTGGAGGTCCGGGACGACTGAACACTGAAGCTTTCTTT | . | TRBJ1-1 | many | TRBV25-1
CASSLDKVKGSGQPQHF | TGTGCCAGCAGCTTAGATAAGGTGAAGGGCTCCGGGCAGCCCCAGCATTTT | . | TRBJ1-5 | . | TRBV7-2
CASRLVGTGRQETQYF | TGTGCCAGCAGACTCGTCGGGACTGGCCGCCAAGAGACCCAGTACTTC | . | TRBJ2-5 | many | TRBV12-3/TRBV12-4
CASNSGAYNEQFF | TGTGCCAGTAATAGCGGGGCGTACAATGAGCAGTTCTTC | TRBD2 | TRBJ2-1 | . | TRBV19